This passage covers 31 T cell receptor beta chains from one sample sequenced in a study of cytomegalovirus exposure and HLA in healthy donors. The PCR contained 60 Vbeta and 13 Jbeta primers. Only in-frame clones appear in the TCRdb table, and some are missing; sequencing was by immunoSEQ multiplex PCR. The repertoire consists of approximately 140,000 clones, with 61% occurring once and the leading ten covering less than 2%. The sample consisted of PBMCs. These receptors were taken from a male donor in good health and CMV-seronegative.

Only one count was recorded for this clone. CDR3 bases: TGCGCCAGCAGCCAGAGGGGGGGGGACCTCTACGAGCAGTACTTC. Protein sequence: CASSQRGGDLYEQYF. The rearrangement links TRBV5-1 to TRBJ2-5; possible D gene TRBD2, 7 bases. The DNA end is a closer match to TRBJ2-7, so the J assignment may be wrong. This CDR3 has 15 residues. CDR1 is SGHRS, CDR2 YFSETQ, per germline.

The rearrangement joins TRBV30 to TRBJ2-7; possible D gene TRBD1, 5 bases. This CDR3 is built from 12 residues. V was clipped by 4 bases and J by 2 bases, with 9 bases between them. CDR1 is GTSNPN, CDR2 SVGIG, per germline (reference sequence). CDR3 sequence (DNA): TGTGCCTGGAAAGGGGATCCCTACGAGCAGTACTTC. This codes for CAWKGDPYEQYF. The complete variable domain, with remaining parts taken from reference TRBV30 and TRBJ2-7, reads SQTIHQWPATLVQPVGSPLSLECTVEGTSNPNLYWYRQAAGRGLQLLFYSVGIGQISSEVPQNLSASRPQDRQFILSSKKLLLSDSGFYLCAWKGDPYEQYFGPGTRLTVT.

The chain links TRBV7-8 to TRBJ1-3; D might be TRBD1 (6 bases). The germline CDR1 and CDR2 sequences are SGHVS and FQNEAQ. The CDR3 consists of 15 residues. Trimming took 1 base from V and 2 from J, leaving 9 bases between them. The CDR3 reads CASSLVRGPGNTIYF. The CDR3 nucleotides read TGTGCCAGCAGCTTAGTCAGGGGACCTGGAAACACCATATATTTT.

The sample holds a few counts of this clone. The chain joins TRBV2 to TRBJ1-6; a weak D match, TRBD1 (6 bases). Germline assignment: CDR1 SNHLY and CDR2 FYNNEI. The CDR3 contains 14 residues. V gave up 7 bases and J gave up 8 bases, with 15 bases separating them. CDR3 loop: CASMNTGLHSPLHF. CDR3 bases: TGTGCCAGCATGAATACAGGGCTACATTCACCCCTCCACTTT.

This clone occurred a few times. The V call is TRBV4-3, the J call TRBJ2-1; 12 bases align to TRBD2. Germline CDR1 and CDR2: LGHNA and YSLEER. V dropped 4 bases and J dropped 6; count of bases not matched to a gene: 10. The CDR3 is 17 amino acids. CDR3 protein: CASSPQGLAGIGNEQFF. CDR3 in DNA: TGCGCCAGCAGCCCGCAAGGACTAGCGGGGATCGGCAATGAGCAGTTCTTC.

This clone was detected only once. The rearrangement links TRBV11-2 to TRBJ1-1, with no clear D. Per the germline V gene, CDR1 is SGHAT and CDR2 is FQNNGV. The germline V and J ends were trimmed by 5 bases and 4 bases, with 11 bases remaining between them. The CDR3 is 13 amino acids. CDR3 coding DNA: TGTGCCAGCAGCCACGGCGGCACCACTGAAGCTTTCTTT. This gives the protein CASSHGGTTEAFF. The whole variable domain, remainder taken from reference TRBV11-2 and TRBJ1-1, is EAGVAQSPRYKIIEKRQSVAFWCNPISGHATLYWYQQILGQGPKLLIQFQNNGVVDDSQLPKDRFSAERLKGVDSTLKIQPAKLEDSAVYLCASSHGGTTEAFFGQGTRLTVV.

The chain links TRBV19 to TRBJ2-2; TRBD2 matches 10 bases. Per the germline V gene, CDR1 is LNHDA and CDR2 is SQIVND (reference sequence). The CDR3 is 17 amino acids. The V gene end was trimmed by 10 bases and the J gene end by 0 bases; junction bases not matched to a gene: 11. Here the CDR3 reads CATSGLAGASNTGELFF. The CDR3 bases are TGTGCCACCTCGGGGCTAGCGGGGGCTTCGAACACCGGGGAGCTGTTTTTT.

In this sample, this clone turned up a few times. The rearrangement uses TRBV14 and TRBJ2-3; possible D gene TRBD1, 6 bases. This CDR3 is 15 amino acids long. Germline assignment: CDR1 SGHDN and CDR2 FVKESK. Deletions cut 4 bases from V and 2 bases from J, with 13 bases between. The CDR3 bases are TGTGCCAGCAGCCTGGGCGACAGGACCACAGATACGCAGTATTTT. Its protein product is CASSLGDRTTDTQYF.

The CDR3 reads CASSIGAGVTEAFF. The CDR3 coding sequence is TGTGCCAGTAGTATTGGGGCAGGGGTAACTGAAGCTTTCTTT. The chain carries TRBV19 and TRBJ1-1; a weak D match, TRBD1 (6 bases). V gave up 3 bases and J gave up 5 bases, with 13 bases separating them. This CDR3 has 14 residues. Germline CDR1 reads LNHDA; CDR2 reads SQIVND (reference sequence).

This clone showed up just a few times. The chain recombines TRBV6-5 with TRBJ1-1; no clear D. This CDR3 is 15 amino acids long. Trimming removed 0 bases at V and 0 bases at J, with 8 bases between. From germline, CDR1 is MNHEY and CDR2 SVGAGI. CDR3 bases: TGTGCCAGCAGTTACTCGAGACTCATGAACACTGAAGCTTTCTTT. Translating it yields CASSYSRLMNTEAFF.

The V and J genes are TRBV30 and TRBJ2-3, with 13 bases identical to TRBD2. The CDR3 is made up of 15 amino acids. Germline assignment: CDR1 GTSNPN and CDR2 SVGIG (reference sequence). Trimming cost V 3 bases and J 6 bases; bases outside gene matches: 6. The chain's CDR3 is CAWRAGTSGVDTQYF. The CDR3 region has the DNA TGTGCCTGGAGAGCCGGGACTAGCGGGGTCGATACGCAGTATTTT. Looking up the rest from reference TRBV30 and TRBJ2-3 gives the full variable domain: SQTIHQWPATLVQPVGSPLSLECTVEGTSNPNLYWYRQAAGRGLQLLFYSVGIGQISSEVPQNLSASRPQDRQFILSSKKLLLSDSGFYLCAWRAGTSGVDTQYFGPGTRLTVL.

Details on this clone: The junction differs from germline at one of its ends, possibly a read error. The chain joins TRBV7-9 to TRBJ1-2; 7 bases are a match to TRBD1. The germline gives CDR1 SEHNR, CDR2 FQNEAQ (reference sequence). The CDR3 length is 17 residues. The CDR3, as DNA: TGTTCCAGCAGCACTACCGTCGGGGACAGCATGAACTATGGCTACACCTTC. Translated: CSSSTTVGDSMNYGYTF.

The chain joins TRBV6-5 to TRBJ1-2, with 7 bases identical to TRBD1. The CDR3 has 16 amino acids. Germline CDR1 is MNHEY and CDR2 is SVGAGI. The V segment lost 0 bases and the J segment 8 bases; nucleotides outside the gene matches: 12. DNA for the CDR3: TGTGCCAGCAGTTACTCGGCAACTAACAGGGGATACGGCTACACCTTC. It translates to CASSYSATNRGYGYTF.

V usage is TRBV5-8 and J usage is TRBJ2-1, with a weak D call TRBD2 (5 bases). The CDR3 extends over 15 amino acids. The germline gives CDR1 SGHTS, CDR2 YDEGEE. The ends were cut back, 2 bases at V and 0 bases at J, with 9 bases in the middle. CDR3: CASSLSGFSYNEQFF. As DNA, the CDR3 is TGTGCCAGCAGCTTATCGGGGTTCTCCTACAATGAGCAGTTCTTC.

This chain connects TRBV14 to TRBJ2-7; 7 bases are a match to TRBD2. From germline, CDR1 is SGHDN and CDR2 FVKESK. V lost 1 base, J lost 0 bases, and 9 bases stayed unmatched. This CDR3 is built from 17 residues. The CDR3 protein is CASSQAASAGSSYEQYF. In nucleotides, the CDR3 is TGTGCCAGCAGCCAAGCGGCCTCAGCGGGGAGCTCCTACGAGCAGTACTTC.

About this clone itself: The sample carries other DNA sequences with the same CDR3. This chain links TRBV18 with TRBJ1-1, with D possibly TRBD1 on 6 matching bases. The germline CDR1 and CDR2 sequences are KGHSH and LQKENI. The CDR3 loop spans 14 amino acids. V gave up 3 bases and J gave up 3 bases, with 11 bases separating them. The CDR3 loop is CASSPPGQYTEAFF. In DNA, the CDR3 is TGTGCCAGCTCACCCCCCGGACAGTACACTGAAGCTTTCTTT. Drawing the rest from reference TRBV18 and TRBJ1-1, the complete variable domain is NAGVMQNPRHLVRRRGQEARLRCSPMKGHSHVYWYRQLPEEGLKFMVYLQKENIIDESGMPKERFSAEFPKEGPSILRIQQVVRGDSAAYFCASSPPGQYTEAFFGQGTRLTVV.

This clone was observed a single time. Mismatch with germline at one junction end may stem from a read error. The chain couples TRBV2 to TRBJ1-2, with 7 bases identical to TRBD1. This CDR3 spans 15 amino acids. CDR1 is SNHLY and CDR2 is FYNNEI in the germline V gene. CDR3 DNA: TGTGCCAGCAGTGAAACACAGGGGTATAACTATGGCCACACCTTC. Translation: CASSETQGYNYGHTF.

The V gene is TRBV10-2, the J gene TRBJ2-1; TRBD2 aligns across 9 bases. Trimming at V came to 3 bases and at J to 4 bases, leaving 7 bases not matched to a gene. Germline V gives CDR1 WSHSY, CDR2 SAAADI. CDR3 length: 16 residues. CDR3 nucleotides: TGCGCCAGCAGTGATTCAGCTAGCGGGGCTTACAATGAGCAGTTCTTC. This sequence encodes CASSDSASGAYNEQFF.

This clone has just a few counts. The chain is built from TRBV4-1 and TRBJ1-2; D is perhaps TRBD1 (6 bases). V was clipped by 0 bases and J by 6 bases, with 11 bases between them. Germline V gives CDR1 MGHRA, CDR2 YSYEKL. CDR3 length equals 14 residues. CDR3 nucleotide sequence: TGCGCCAGCAGCCAAGACGGGGGGGCGGATGGCTACACCTTC. It translates to CASSQDGGADGYTF.

The V and J genes are TRBV4-1 and TRBJ2-7; tentative D call: TRBD1 (6 bases). Trimming left V 5 bases short and J 8 bases short, with 19 bases between. Germline loops: CDR1 MGHRA, CDR2 YSYEKL. This CDR3 has 14 residues. The CDR3 DNA reads as TGCGCCAGCAGCGCGAGGACAGCGTATCAGAAGCAGTACTTC. Its translation is CASSARTAYQKQYF.

The rearrangement joins TRBV19 to TRBJ2-7; 9 bases align to TRBD1. Germline V lookup: CDR1 LNHDA, CDR2 SQIVND (reference sequence). The CDR3 totals 14 residues. V lost 5 bases, J lost 4 bases, and 6 bases stayed unmatched. CDR3: CASSHPGTGYEQYF. The CDR3 nucleotides read TGTGCCAGTAGTCACCCCGGGACAGGGTACGAGCAGTACTTC.

The V and J genes are TRBV29-1 and TRBJ2-7; D is undetermined. Trimming cost V 7 bases and J 3 bases, with 16 bases left between them. Germline V lookup: CDR1 SQVTM, CDR2 ANQGSEA. The CDR3 length is 13 residues. CDR3 region: CSAVKQNLYEQYF. DNA for the CDR3: TGCAGCGCGGTTAAACAGAACCTCTACGAGCAGTACTTC.

The rearrangement links TRBV5-6 to TRBJ1-2, with 8 bases that match TRBD1. Per the germline V gene, CDR1 is SGHDT and CDR2 is YYEEEE. With V trimmed by 0 bases and J by 5 bases, 12 bases remained unmatched. This CDR3 spans 17 amino acids. The CDR3 sequence: CASSLANSRTGRYGYTF. CDR3 DNA: TGTGCCAGCAGCTTGGCCAATAGTCGGACAGGGAGGTATGGCTACACCTTC.

This chain connects TRBV2 to TRBJ1-5; D remains ambiguous. The CDR3 is 12 amino acids. The V gene lost 4 bases and the J gene lost 5 bases, with 6 bases spanning the gap. Looked up from germline, CDR1 is SNHLY and CDR2 is FYNNEI. Here the CDR3 reads CASSALYQPQHF. The DNA for the CDR3 is TGTGCCAGCAGTGCCCTTTATCAGCCCCAGCATTTT.

This chain joins TRBV5-1 and TRBJ2-1, with 8 positions matching TRBD2. With V trimmed by 2 bases and J by 4 bases, 5 bases remained unmatched. This CDR3 has 15 residues. Germline values: CDR1 SGHRS, CDR2 YFSETQ. CDR3 sequence: CASSFAGGPYNEQFF. The CDR3, as DNA: TGCGCCAGCAGCTTTGCGGGGGGACCTTACAATGAGCAGTTCTTC.

V is TRBV7-6 and J is TRBJ2-1; no clear D. CDR3 length: 14 residues. CDR1 is SGHVS and CDR2 is FNYEAQ in the germline V gene. Trimming cost V 2 bases and J 5 bases, with 10 bases left between them. The CDR3 DNA reads as TGTGCCAGCAGCTTACTAGGCAATAACAATGAGCAGTTCTTC. Translating gives CASSLLGNNNEQFF.

The chain has TRBV19 and TRBJ2-7; TRBD1 matches 7 bases. V lost 5 bases, J lost 2 bases, and 6 bases stayed unmatched. This CDR3 is built from 14 residues. Germline V CDR1 and CDR2: LNHDA, SQIVND (reference sequence). The CDR3: CASSATGQTYEQYF. CDR3 in DNA: TGTGCCAGTAGTGCCACGGGACAGACCTACGAGCAGTACTTC.

A remark on this clone: Other DNA sequences from this sample encode an identical CDR3 as well. The gene calls are TRBV7-9 and TRBJ2-5; 14 positions match TRBD2. The germline CDR1 and CDR2 sequences are SEHNR and FQNEAQ (reference sequence). The CDR3 totals 16 residues. V trimming: 1 base; J trimming: 5 bases; junction bases outside the gene matches: 3. The CDR3 bases are TGTGCCAGCAGCTTAGTAGGGACTAGCGGGGGTGAGACCCAGTACTTC. Protein: CASSLVGTSGGETQYF.

The rearrangement joins TRBV5-4 to TRBJ1-4, with 9 bases identical to TRBD1. Germline V lookup: CDR1 SGHNT, CDR2 YYREEE (reference sequence). V lost 0 bases and J lost 7; bases outside the gene matches: 4. The CDR3 has 15 amino acids. The CDR3 spells CASSLAGQGREKLFF. CDR3 nucleotides: TGTGCCAGCAGCTTGGCAGGACAGGGGCGTGAAAAACTGTTTTTT. The whole variable domain, remainder taken from reference TRBV5-4 and TRBJ1-4, is ETGVTQSPTHLIKTRGQQVTLRCSSQSGHNTVSWYQQALGQGPQFIFQYYREEENGRGNFPPRFSGLQFPNYSSELNVNALELDDSALYLCASSLAGQGREKLFFGSGTQLSVL.

The chain employs TRBV7-8 and TRBJ2-3, with no clear D. Between the trimmed V and J ends, which lost 10 bases and 6 bases, there was a span of 8 bases. Germline V gene lookup returns CDR1 SGHVS and CDR2 FQNEAQ. This CDR3 comprises 10 residues. The CDR3 sequence: CAIRRDTQYF. CDR3 DNA: TGTGCCATCAGGCGGGATACGCAGTATTTT.

V is TRBV10-3 and J is TRBJ2-3; TRBD2 agrees at 12 bases. Trimming removed 6 bases from V and 6 bases from J; junction bases left unmatched: 4. In germline, CDR1 is ENHRY, CDR2 SYGVKD. CDR3 length: 14 residues. As DNA, the CDR3 is TGTGCCATCAGGCCAACTAGCGGGGGGGATACGCAGTATTTT. Translation: CAIRPTSGGDTQYF.